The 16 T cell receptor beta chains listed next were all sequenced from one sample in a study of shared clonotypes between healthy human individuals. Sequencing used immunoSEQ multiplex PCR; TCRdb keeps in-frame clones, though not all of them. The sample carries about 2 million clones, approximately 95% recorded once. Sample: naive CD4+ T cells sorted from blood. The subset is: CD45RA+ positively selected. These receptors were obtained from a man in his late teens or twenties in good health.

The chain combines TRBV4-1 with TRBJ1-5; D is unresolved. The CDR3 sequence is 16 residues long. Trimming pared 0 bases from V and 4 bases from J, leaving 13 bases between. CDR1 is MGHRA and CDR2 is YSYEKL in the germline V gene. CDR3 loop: CASSQDRRAANQPQHF. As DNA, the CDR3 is TGCGCCAGCAGCCAAGATCGTAGGGCAGCGAATCAGCCCCAGCATTTT.

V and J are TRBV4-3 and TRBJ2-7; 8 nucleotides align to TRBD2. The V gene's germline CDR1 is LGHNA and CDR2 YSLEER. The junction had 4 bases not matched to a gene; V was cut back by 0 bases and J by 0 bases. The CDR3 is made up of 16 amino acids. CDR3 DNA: TGCGCCAGCAGCCAAGATACAGCGGGAGCCTCCTACGAGCAGTACTTC. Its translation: CASSQDTAGASYEQYF.

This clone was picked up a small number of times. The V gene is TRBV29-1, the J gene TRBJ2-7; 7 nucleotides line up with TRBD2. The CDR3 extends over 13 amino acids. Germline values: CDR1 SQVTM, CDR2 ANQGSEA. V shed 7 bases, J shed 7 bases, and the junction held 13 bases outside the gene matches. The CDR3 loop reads CSAGLGTPEEQYF. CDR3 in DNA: TGCAGCGCTGGACTAGGGACCCCTGAAGAGCAGTACTTC.

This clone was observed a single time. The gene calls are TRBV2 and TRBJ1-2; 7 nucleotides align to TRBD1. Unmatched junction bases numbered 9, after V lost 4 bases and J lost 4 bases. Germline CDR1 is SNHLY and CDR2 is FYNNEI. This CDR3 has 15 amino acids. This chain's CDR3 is CASSAGIGGFYGYTF. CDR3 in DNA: TGTGCCAGCAGTGCCGGAATAGGGGGCTTCTATGGCTACACCTTC.

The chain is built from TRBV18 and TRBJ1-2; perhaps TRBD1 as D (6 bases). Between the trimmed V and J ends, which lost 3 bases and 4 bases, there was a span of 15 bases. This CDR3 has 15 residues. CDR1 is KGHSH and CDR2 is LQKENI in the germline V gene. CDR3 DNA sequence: TGTGCCAGCTCACCCTCGGGGGCAGAAACCTATGGCTACACCTTC. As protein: CASSPSGAETYGYTF.

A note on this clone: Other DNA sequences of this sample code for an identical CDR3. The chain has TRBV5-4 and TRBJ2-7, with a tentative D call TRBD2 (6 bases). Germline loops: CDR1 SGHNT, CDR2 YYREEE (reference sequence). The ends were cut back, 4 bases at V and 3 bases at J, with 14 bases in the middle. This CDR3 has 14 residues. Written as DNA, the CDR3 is TGTGCCAGCAGCCTGGTCGGCGGGAACTACGAGCAGTACTTC. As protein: CASSLVGGNYEQYF.

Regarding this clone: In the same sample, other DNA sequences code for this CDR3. The CDR3 sequence is CAWSGRTDTQYF. In DNA form, the CDR3 reads TGTGCCTGGAGTGGGCGCACAGATACGCAGTATTTT. The chain carries TRBV30 and TRBJ2-3; D not certain. Germline-derived CDR1 and CDR2 are GTSNPN and SVGIG (reference sequence). Trimming shortened V by 1 base and J by 1 base, and 3 bases separated the two germline ends. CDR3 length equals 12 residues.

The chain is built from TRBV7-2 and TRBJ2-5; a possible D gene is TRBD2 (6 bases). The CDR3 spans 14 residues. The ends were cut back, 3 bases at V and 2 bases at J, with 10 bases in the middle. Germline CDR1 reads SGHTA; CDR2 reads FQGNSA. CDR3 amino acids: CASSFNSGQETQYF. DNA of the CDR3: TGTGCCAGCAGCTTTAATAGCGGACAAGAGACCCAGTACTTC.

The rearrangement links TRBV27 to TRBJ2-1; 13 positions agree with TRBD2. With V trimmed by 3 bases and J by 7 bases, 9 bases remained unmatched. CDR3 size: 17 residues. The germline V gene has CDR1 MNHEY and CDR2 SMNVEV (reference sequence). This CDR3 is CASSLPLTSGGKNEQFF. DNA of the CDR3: TGTGCCAGCAGTTTGCCGCTGACTAGCGGGGGGAAGAATGAGCAGTTCTTC.

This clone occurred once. Here the CDR3 reads CASSLARDRSQETQYF. The DNA for the CDR3 is TGTGCCAGCAGCTTAGCCAGGGACAGGTCGCAAGAGACCCAGTACTTC. V is TRBV7-9 and J is TRBJ2-5; 8 nucleotides match TRBD1. Germline V CDR1 and CDR2: SEHNR, FQNEAQ (reference sequence). J was trimmed by 2 bases and V by 0 bases; bases with no gene match: 5. This CDR3 is 16 amino acids long.

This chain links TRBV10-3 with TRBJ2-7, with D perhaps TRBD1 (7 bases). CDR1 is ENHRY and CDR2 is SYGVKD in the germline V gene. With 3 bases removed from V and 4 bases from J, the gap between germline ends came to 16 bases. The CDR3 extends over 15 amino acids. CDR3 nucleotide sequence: TGTGCCATCAGTGAAGGGGGCGGGACGCTGTACGAGCAGTACTTC. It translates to CAISEGGGTLYEQYF.

Here the CDR3 reads CASSLKGFPGELFF. Written as DNA, the CDR3 is TGTGCCAGCAGCCTAAAGGGTTTCCCCGGGGAGCTGTTTTTT. The chain links TRBV9 to TRBJ2-2, with unresolved D. The germline V gene encodes CDR1 SGDLS and CDR2 YYNGEE. The CDR3 contains 14 residues. Trimming took 4 bases from V and 6 from J, leaving 13 bases between them.

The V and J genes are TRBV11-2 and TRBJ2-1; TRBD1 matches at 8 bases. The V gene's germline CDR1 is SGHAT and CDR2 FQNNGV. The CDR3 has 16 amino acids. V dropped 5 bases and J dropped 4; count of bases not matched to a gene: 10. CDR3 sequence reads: CASSRRGQGPYNEQFF. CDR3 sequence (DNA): TGTGCCAGCAGCCGCAGAGGACAGGGACCATACAATGAGCAGTTCTTC.

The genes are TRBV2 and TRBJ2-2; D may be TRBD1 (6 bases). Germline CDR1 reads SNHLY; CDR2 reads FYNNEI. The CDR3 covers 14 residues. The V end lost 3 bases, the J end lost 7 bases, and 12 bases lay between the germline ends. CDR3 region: CASSELRGIGELFF. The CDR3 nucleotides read TGTGCCAGCAGTGAGCTCAGGGGAATCGGGGAGCTGTTTTTT.

CDR3 DNA: TGTGCCAGCAGCCATTCCTTGCTTTTAGGACGCTACAATGAGCAGTTCTTC. The encoded protein is CASSHSLLLGRYNEQFF. This chain links TRBV21-1 with TRBJ2-1. TRBV21-1 is marked as a pseudogene. This CDR3 region has 17 residues.

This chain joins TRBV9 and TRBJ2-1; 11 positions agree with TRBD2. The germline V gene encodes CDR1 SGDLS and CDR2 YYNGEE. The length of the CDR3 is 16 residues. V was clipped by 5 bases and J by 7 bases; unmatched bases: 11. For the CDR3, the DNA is TGTGCCAGCAGTCGAGTTACTAGCGGGAGTTGGAATGAGCAGTTCTTC. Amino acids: CASSRVTSGSWNEQFF.